Shown below are 28 T cell receptor beta chains from a single sample sequenced in a study of blood T cell repertoires in COVID-19. Assay: immunoSEQ multiplex PCR; the TCRdb copy retains only in-frame clones and omits some. The repertoire has about 64,000 clones, approximately 91% of them found once; the top ten carry around 1.5%. Source material: peripheral blood. The receptors stem from a human donor in a cohort sampled during active COVID-19.

The chain is built from TRBV4-3 and TRBJ2-3, with 8 bases fitting TRBD1. The V and J ends lost 1 base and 1 base, in that order; junction bases with no gene match: 4. The CDR3 totals 16 residues. Germline values: CDR1 LGHNA, CDR2 YSLEER. This chain's CDR3 is CASSQGPTGGTDTQYF. The CDR3 region has the DNA TGCGCCAGCAGCCAAGGGCCGACAGGGGGCACAGATACGCAGTATTTT.

CDR3 coding DNA: TGTGCCAGCAGCTTTTCCTTCGAGCGGGAGGTCCGTGGGGACGAGCAGTACTTC. Protein sequence: CASSFSFEREVRGDEQYF. The chain uses TRBV5-4 and TRBJ2-7, with 9 bases matching TRBD2. The trim removed 2 bases at V and 5 bases at J, leaving 17 bases unmatched. In germline, CDR1 is SGHNT, CDR2 YYREEE (reference sequence). The CDR3 contains 18 residues.

The gene calls are TRBV6-5 and TRBJ1-2, with 8 positions matching TRBD1. Germline V gene lookup returns CDR1 MNHEY and CDR2 SVGAGI. Losses at the gene ends were 4 bases for V and 4 bases for J; bases not matched to a gene: 8. CDR3 length equals 15 residues. CDR3 sequence: CASSSGNRGSYGYTF. Written as DNA, the CDR3 is TGTGCCAGCAGTTCGGGGAACAGGGGGAGCTATGGCTACACCTTC.

This chain uses TRBV19 with TRBJ2-2; D possibly corresponds to TRBD1 (6 bases). The CDR3 runs 14 residues. The V end lost 4 bases, the J end lost 6 bases, and 12 bases lay between the germline ends. Germline CDR1 and CDR2: LNHDA and SQIVND (reference sequence). The CDR3 sequence: CASSRPGAPGELFF. The CDR3 DNA reads TGTGCCAGTAGTAGACCAGGGGCCCCCGGGGAGCTGTTTTTT.

J is TRBJ2-1 and V is TRBV5-1; maybe TRBD2 (5 bases). This CDR3 has 13 amino acids. Trimming removed 0 bases from V and 10 bases from J, with 11 bases in between. Germline CDR1 SGHRS, CDR2 YFSETQ. CDR3 bases: TGCGCCAGCAGCTTGGAGGCGGGCCGGGAGCAGTTCTTC. This gives the protein CASSLEAGREQFF.

The DNA for the CDR3 is TGTGCCAGCAGCCCGGGACAGGTAAACACTGAAGCTTTCTTT. Translation gives CASSPGQVNTEAFF. The V and J genes are TRBV7-2 and TRBJ1-1; 8 bases align to TRBD1. The CDR3 is made up of 14 amino acids. Germline trimming cut 5 bases from V and 2 bases from J; bases unmatched to any gene: 4. Germline V gene lookup returns CDR1 SGHTA and CDR2 FQGNSA.

The chain carries TRBV10-3 and TRBJ1-2; D possibly corresponds to TRBD1 (6 bases). The CDR3 runs to 13 residues. Germline CDR1 is ENHRY and CDR2 is SYGVKD. The V gene lost 11 bases and the J gene lost 4 bases, with 17 bases spanning the gap. The CDR3 DNA reads as TGTGCCTCCGCGGACAGCCCAAGCTATGGCTACACCTTC. Protein sequence: CASADSPSYGYTF.

J is TRBJ2-2 and V is TRBV7-9; 7 bases are shared with TRBD1. This CDR3 is 17 amino acids long. The germline CDR1 and CDR2 sequences are SEHNR and FQNEAQ (reference sequence). After removal of 5 bases from V and 0 bases from J, the junction contained 9 bases not matched to a gene. The CDR3 spells CASSPDRVSTNTGELFF. CDR3 nucleotide sequence: TGTGCCAGCAGCCCCGACAGGGTTTCGACGAACACCGGGGAGCTGTTTTTT. The whole variable domain, filled in from reference TRBV7-9 and TRBJ2-2, reads DTGVSQNPRHKITKRGQNVTFRCDPISEHNRLYWYRQTLGQGPEFLTYFQNEAQLEKSRLLSDRFSAERPKGSFSTLEIQRTEQGDSAMYLCASSPDRVSTNTGELFFGEGSRLTVL.

This sequence joins TRBV9 and TRBJ2-1; 8 positions match TRBD2. This CDR3 has 15 residues. Germline V gene sequence: CDR1 SGDLS, CDR2 YYNGEE. V shed 2 bases, J shed 6 bases, and the junction held 7 bases outside the gene matches. The CDR3 spells CASSVSGTPGNEQFF. CDR3 bases: TGTGCCAGCAGCGTTAGCGGGACCCCCGGCAATGAGCAGTTCTTC.

This clone has more than one count but fewer than ten. The chain links TRBV5-4 to TRBJ2-7; 9 bases are shared with TRBD1. Per germline, CDR1 SGHNT and CDR2 YYREEE (reference sequence). V lost 4 bases, J lost 5 bases, and 10 bases stayed unmatched. This CDR3 is built from 15 residues. Written as DNA, the CDR3 is TGTGCCAGCAGCAATACCGGGACAGGGCACGACGAGCAGTACTTC. Translating it yields CASSNTGTGHDEQYF.

The genes are TRBV14 and TRBJ1-1; no definite D call. The ends were cut back, 1 base at V and 1 base at J, with 7 bases in the middle. There are 14 residues in the CDR3. In germline, CDR1 is SGHDN, CDR2 FVKESK. Written as DNA, the CDR3 is TGTGCCAGCAGCCAAGGATTGAGGAACACTGAAGCTTTCTTT. Translating it yields CASSQGLRNTEAFF. The variable domain in full, with the rest retrieved from reference TRBV14 and TRBJ1-1, is EAGVTQFPSHSVIEKGQTVTLRCDPISGHDNLYWYRRVMGKEIKFLLHFVKESKQDESGMPNNRFLAERTGGTYSTLKVQPAELEDSGVYFCASSQGLRNTEAFFGQGTRLTVV.

This clone has a handful of counts. V usage is TRBV11-2 and J usage is TRBJ2-7; possible D gene TRBD2, 6 bases. The CDR3 runs 14 residues. The germline gives CDR1 SGHAT, CDR2 FQNNGV. Trimming pared 5 bases from V and 3 bases from J, leaving 14 bases between. In nucleotides, the CDR3 is TGTGCCAGCAGCCAAGATCAGCGGGTCTACGAGCAGTACTTC. It codes for CASSQDQRVYEQYF.

The V and J genes are TRBV18 and TRBJ2-3; 10 bases agree with TRBD1. J was trimmed by 2 bases and V by 5 bases; bases with no gene match: 4. The germline V gene encodes CDR1 KGHSH and CDR2 LQKENI. The CDR3 is 15 amino acids. CDR3 nucleotide sequence: TGTGCCAGCTCATCCGGGACAGGGGTCACAGATACGCAGTATTTT. It encodes CASSSGTGVTDTQYF.

This clone was seen once. The chain uses TRBV7-9 and TRBJ1-5; D is uncertain. The V end lost 1 base, the J end lost 0 bases, and 10 bases lay between the germline ends. The CDR3 loop spans 16 amino acids. From germline, CDR1 is SEHNR and CDR2 FQNEAQ (reference sequence). The CDR3 DNA reads TGTGCCAGCAGCTTAGACGGGGTATATAGCAATCAGCCCCAGCATTTT. It translates to CASSLDGVYSNQPQHF.

This clone was detected only once. The chain carries TRBV4-2 and TRBJ2-1; weak D call: TRBD2 (5 bases). The CDR3 sequence is 15 residues long. With 0 bases removed from V and 6 bases from J, the gap between germline ends came to 12 bases. Germline CDR1 and CDR2: LGHNA and YNFKEQ. The CDR3 spells CASSQELARFNEQFF. In DNA form, the CDR3 reads TGTGCCAGCAGCCAAGAGCTAGCACGGTTCAATGAGCAGTTCTTC.

This sequence joins TRBV18 and TRBJ1-4; unclear D gene. The CDR3 totals 15 residues. Trimming cost V 3 bases and J 3 bases, with 11 bases left between them. Germline lookup yields CDR1 KGHSH and CDR2 LQKENI. CDR3 residues: CASSPEARSNEKLFF. The DNA for the CDR3 is TGTGCCAGCTCACCGGAGGCCAGATCTAATGAAAAACTGTTTTTT.

The V and J genes are TRBV7-3 and TRBJ2-2; D possibly corresponds to TRBD1 (6 bases). From germline, CDR1 is SGHTA and CDR2 FQGTGA. The V end lost 5 bases, the J end lost 1 base, and 11 bases lay between the germline ends. The CDR3 is 15 amino acids. CDR3 nucleotides: TGTGCCAGCAGCCTACCGACAGGGAACACCGGGGAGCTGTTTTTT. It is translated as CASSLPTGNTGELFF. Full variable domain (rest looked up from reference TRBV7-3 and TRBJ2-2): GAGVSQTPSNKVTEKGKYVELRCDPISGHTALYWYRQSLGQGPEFLIYFQGTGAADDSGLPNDRFFAVRPEGSVSTLKIQRTERGDSAVYLCASSLPTGNTGELFFGEGSRLTVL.

In this sample, this clone turned up a few times. The V call is TRBV6-5, the J call TRBJ1-5; D unresolved. V shed 6 bases and J shed 4 bases, with 16 bases lying between them. Germline CDR1 and CDR2: MNHEY and SVGAGI. There are 15 residues in the CDR3. Written as DNA, the CDR3 is TGTGCCAGCAGCTCCAGGAGCCGGGAGAATCAGCCCCAGCATTTT. This codes for CASSSRSRENQPQHF.

This chain's CDR3 is CASSLNSGTSYNEQFF. DNA of the CDR3: TGTGCCAGCAGCTTAAACTCGGGGACTAGCTACAATGAGCAGTTCTTC. V usage is TRBV7-3 and J usage is TRBJ2-1; 8 bases fit TRBD2. CDR1 is SGHTA, CDR2 FQGTGA, per germline. The CDR3 is 16 residues long. J was trimmed by 3 bases and V by 1 base; bases with no gene match: 5. Based on the CDR3 plus reference TRBV7-3 and TRBJ2-1, the full variable domain is GAGVSQTPSNKVTEKGKYVELRCDPISGHTALYWYRQSLGQGPEFLIYFQGTGAADDSGLPNDRFFAVRPEGSVSTLKIQRTERGDSAVYLCASSLNSGTSYNEQFFGPGTRLTVL.

V and J are TRBV5-1 and TRBJ2-7; TRBD2 might be the D (6 bases). In germline, CDR1 is SGHRS, CDR2 YFSETQ. CDR3 length equals 15 residues. V gave up 4 bases and J gave up 2 bases, with 16 bases separating them. The CDR3 DNA is TGCGCCAGCAGCCCAGGACTAACTACCCCCTACGAGCAGTACTTC. This translates into CASSPGLTTPYEQYF.

CDR3 in DNA: TGCGCCAGCAGCTTGGCAGGGAATGAAAAACTGTTTTTT. Translation: CASSLAGNEKLFF. V usage is TRBV5-1 and J usage is TRBJ1-4, with TRBD1 as a possible D gene (5 bases). This CDR3 spans 13 amino acids. Germline V CDR1 and CDR2: SGHRS, YFSETQ. Trimming took off 0 bases at V and 5 bases at J, with 5 bases between the two ends.

By frequency in the sample, this clone is medium-sized. V usage is TRBV7-9 and J usage is TRBJ1-1, with D maybe TRBD1 (6 bases). The CDR3 has 14 amino acids. Per germline, CDR1 SEHNR and CDR2 FQNEAQ (reference sequence). Trimming cost V 5 bases and J 6 bases, with 16 bases left between them. The CDR3 region is CASSTHDRLPEAFF. The CDR3 DNA is TGTGCCAGCAGCACCCACGACAGGTTACCTGAAGCTTTCTTT. Using reference TRBV7-9 and TRBJ1-1 for the parts outside the CDR3, the full variable domain is DTGVSQNPRHKITKRGQNVTFRCDPISEHNRLYWYRQTLGQGPEFLTYFQNEAQLEKSRLLSDRFSAERPKGSFSTLEIQRTEQGDSAMYLCASSTHDRLPEAFFGQGTRLTVV.

V gene TRBV11-2 combines with J gene TRBJ2-7, with TRBD1 matching over 7 bases. After removal of 4 bases from V and 0 bases from J, the junction contained 3 bases not matched to a gene. Per germline, CDR1 SGHAT and CDR2 FQNNGV. The CDR3 loop spans 14 amino acids. In nucleotides, the CDR3 is TGTGCCAGCAGCTCGAACAGGGGCTCCTACGAGCAGTACTTC. Translating gives CASSSNRGSYEQYF. Using reference TRBV11-2 and TRBJ2-7 for the parts outside the CDR3, the full variable domain is EAGVAQSPRYKIIEKRQSVAFWCNPISGHATLYWYQQILGQGPKLLIQFQNNGVVDDSQLPKDRFSAERLKGVDSTLKIQPAKLEDSAVYLCASSSNRGSYEQYFGPGTRLTVT.

The chain joins TRBV4-3 to TRBJ2-7; TRBD1 might be the D (5 bases). V lost 1 base and J lost 0, with 13 bases in between. The CDR3 totals 16 residues. CDR1 LGHNA and CDR2 YSLEER come from the germline V gene. The CDR3 coding sequence is TGCGCCAGCAGCCAAGTTTGGGGCAGAGTCTCCTACGAGCAGTACTTC. Translated, it gives CASSQVWGRVSYEQYF.

This chain links TRBV10-1 with TRBJ2-1, with TRBD1 matching 9 bases. This CDR3 contains 16 residues. The germline V gene encodes CDR1 WNHNN and CDR2 SYGVQD (reference sequence). V trimming: 6 bases; J trimming: 1 base; junction bases outside the gene matches: 7. As DNA, the CDR3 is TGCGCCAGCAGCACAGGGACAGGGAGGTCCTACAATGAGCAGTTCTTC. Translating gives CASSTGTGRSYNEQFF.

This chain links TRBV5-1 with TRBJ2-5; D ambiguous. From germline, CDR1 is SGHRS and CDR2 YFSETQ. The ends were cut back, 2 bases at V and 2 bases at J, with 13 bases in the middle. The CDR3 has 15 amino acids. The CDR3 loop reads CASSFSGVHQETQYF. The CDR3 nucleotides read TGCGCCAGCAGCTTCTCAGGCGTTCATCAAGAGACCCAGTACTTC.

This clone came up a few times. The J gene is TRBJ2-2, the V gene TRBV5-4; the match to TRBD2 covers 8 bases. The CDR3 is made up of 16 amino acids. Unmatched junction bases numbered 11, after V lost 3 bases and J lost 7 bases. Per germline, CDR1 SGHNT and CDR2 YYREEE (reference sequence). CDR3 protein: CASSYPRGAPIGELFF. In DNA, the CDR3 is TGTGCCAGCAGCTACCCGCGGGGGGCGCCGATCGGGGAGCTGTTTTTT.

The chain employs TRBV7-9 and TRBJ2-3; 9 bases align to TRBD1. V trimming: 6 bases; J trimming: 2 bases; junction bases outside the gene matches: 6. The CDR3 contains 15 residues. Germline CDR1 SEHNR, CDR2 FQNEAQ (reference sequence). The CDR3 protein is CASRKDRGLTDTQYF. The CDR3 DNA follows: TGTGCCAGCAGAAAGGACAGGGGCCTCACAGATACGCAGTATTTT.